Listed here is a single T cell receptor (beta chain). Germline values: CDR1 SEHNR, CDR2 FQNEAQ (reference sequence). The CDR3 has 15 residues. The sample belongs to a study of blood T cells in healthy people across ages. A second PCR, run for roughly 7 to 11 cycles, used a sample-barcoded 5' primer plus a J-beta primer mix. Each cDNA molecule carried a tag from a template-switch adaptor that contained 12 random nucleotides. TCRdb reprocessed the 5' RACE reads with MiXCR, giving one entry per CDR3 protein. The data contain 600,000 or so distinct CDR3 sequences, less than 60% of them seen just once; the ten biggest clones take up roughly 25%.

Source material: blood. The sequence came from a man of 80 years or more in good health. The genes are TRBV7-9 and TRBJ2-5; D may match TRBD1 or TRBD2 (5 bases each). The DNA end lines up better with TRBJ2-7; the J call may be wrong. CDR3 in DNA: TGTGCCAGCAGCCCCGGGACCGCTGGGGAATACGAGCAGTACTTC. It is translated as CASSPGTAGEYEQYF.